The clone carrying this T cell receptor (beta chain) was counted ten times or more. The antigen remains unidentified. Time point described: newly diagnosed GD, antithyroid drugs for less than 3 months. TCR sequences were obtained from RNA taken from PBMCs. There are 11 residues in the CDR3. Germline CDR1 KGHDR, CDR2 SFDVKD. Trimming left V 12 bases short and J 11 bases short, with 19 bases between. These data come from a study of regulatory T cells in long-lasting Graves disease. Study-wide findings and caveats: Persistent disease preferred TRBV28, TRBJ1-2 and TRBJ2-5.

Both iRepertoire HTBI primers and Arm-PCR of CDR3 regions were used to build the TCR beta libraries. TCRdb recomputed calls from the multiplex PCR reads with MiXCR, one row per CDR3 protein. The sample contains around 320,000 distinct CDR3 sequences, about a sixth of which appear only once. The same data also went into a second study, on T cells in Graves' hyperthyroidism and ophthalmopathy. As reported in that work: Newly diagnosed hyperthyroidism patients aged 18 to 65 years had disease lasting under 2 months.

This clonotype was obtained from a man in his forties or fifties with Graves disease. The V gene is TRBV24-1, the J gene TRBJ2-7; no clear D. The sample consisted of peripheral blood mononuclear cells (PBMCs), taken at new diagnosis, from a patient treated with antithyroid drugs. Written as DNA, the CDR3 is TGTGCCGCGGCATCGGACCGGAGAAAGTACTTC. Its translation: CAAASDRRKYF.